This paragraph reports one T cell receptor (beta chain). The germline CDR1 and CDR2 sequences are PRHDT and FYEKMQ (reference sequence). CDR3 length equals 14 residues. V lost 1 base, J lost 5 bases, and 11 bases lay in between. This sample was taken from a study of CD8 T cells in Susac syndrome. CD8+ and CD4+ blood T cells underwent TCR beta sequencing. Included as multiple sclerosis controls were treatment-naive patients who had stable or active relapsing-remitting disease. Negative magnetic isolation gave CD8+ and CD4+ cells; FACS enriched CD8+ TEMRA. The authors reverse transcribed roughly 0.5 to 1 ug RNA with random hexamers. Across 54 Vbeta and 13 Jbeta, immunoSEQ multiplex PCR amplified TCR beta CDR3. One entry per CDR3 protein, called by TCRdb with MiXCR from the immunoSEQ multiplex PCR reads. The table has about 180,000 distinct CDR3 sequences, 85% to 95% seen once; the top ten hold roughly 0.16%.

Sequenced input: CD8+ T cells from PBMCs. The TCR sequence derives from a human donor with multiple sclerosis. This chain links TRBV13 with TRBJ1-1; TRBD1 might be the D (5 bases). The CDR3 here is CASSLAGEKTEAFF. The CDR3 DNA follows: TGTGCCAGCAGCTTAGCGGGGGAGAAGACTGAAGCTTTCTTT.